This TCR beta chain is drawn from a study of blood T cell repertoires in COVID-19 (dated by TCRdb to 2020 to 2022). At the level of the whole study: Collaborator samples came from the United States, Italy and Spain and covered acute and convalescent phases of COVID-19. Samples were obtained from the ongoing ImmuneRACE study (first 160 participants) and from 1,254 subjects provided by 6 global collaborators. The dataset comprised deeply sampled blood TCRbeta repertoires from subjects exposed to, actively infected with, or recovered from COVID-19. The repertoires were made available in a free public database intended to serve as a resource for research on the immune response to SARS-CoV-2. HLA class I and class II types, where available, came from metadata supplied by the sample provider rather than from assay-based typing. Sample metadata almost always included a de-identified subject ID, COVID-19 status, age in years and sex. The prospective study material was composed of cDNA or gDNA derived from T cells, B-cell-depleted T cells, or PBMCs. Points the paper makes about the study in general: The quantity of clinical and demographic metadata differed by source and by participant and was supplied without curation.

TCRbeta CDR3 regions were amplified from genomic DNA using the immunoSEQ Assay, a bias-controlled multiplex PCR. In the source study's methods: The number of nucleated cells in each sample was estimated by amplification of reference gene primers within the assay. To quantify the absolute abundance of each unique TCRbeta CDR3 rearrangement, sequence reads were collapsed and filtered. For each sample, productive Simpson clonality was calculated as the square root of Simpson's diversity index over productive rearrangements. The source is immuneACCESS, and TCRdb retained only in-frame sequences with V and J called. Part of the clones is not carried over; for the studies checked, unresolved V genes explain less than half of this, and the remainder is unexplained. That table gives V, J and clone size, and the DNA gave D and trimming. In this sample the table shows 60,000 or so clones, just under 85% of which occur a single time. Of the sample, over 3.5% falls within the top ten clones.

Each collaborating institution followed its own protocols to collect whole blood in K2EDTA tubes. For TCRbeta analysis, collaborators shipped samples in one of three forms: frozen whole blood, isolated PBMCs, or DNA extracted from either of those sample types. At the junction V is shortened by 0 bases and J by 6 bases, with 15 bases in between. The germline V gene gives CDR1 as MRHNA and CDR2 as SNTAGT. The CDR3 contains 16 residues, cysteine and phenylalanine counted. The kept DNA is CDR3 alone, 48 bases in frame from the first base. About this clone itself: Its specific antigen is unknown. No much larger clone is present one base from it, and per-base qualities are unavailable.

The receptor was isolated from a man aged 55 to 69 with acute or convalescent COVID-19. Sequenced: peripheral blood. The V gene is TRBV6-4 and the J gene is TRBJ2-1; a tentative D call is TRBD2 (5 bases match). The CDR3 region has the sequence CASSDSPSLAVNEQFF. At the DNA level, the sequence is TGTGCCAGCAGTGACTCGCCTAGTCTAGCCGTCAATGAGCAGTTCTTC.